A selection of T cell receptor beta chains follows, all from one sample in a study of cytomegalovirus exposure and HLA in healthy donors. The method was immunoSEQ multiplex PCR; TCRdb's version includes in-frame clones alone and lacks a portion of them. Of about 120,000 clones listed, about 75% are singletons. Sequenced sample: PBMCs. Receptor source: a man between 60 and 75 years old in good health and CMV-seropositive. CDR3s include the opening cysteine and the closing phenylalanine or tryptophan.

>TRBJ2-1|TRBV10-1
CASSNSGGHNEQFF
>TRBJ1-1|TRBV5-6
CASSAGLITEAFF
>TRBJ2-5|TRBV7-3
CASREGGSETQYF
>TRBJ1-4|TRBV7-2
CASSRGRSKANEKLFF
>TRBJ1-6|TRBV30
CAWSVAGNRVRSNSPLHF
>TRBJ2-7|TRBV12-5
CASGYVQGPEQYF
>TRBJ1-6|TRBV4-1
CASSQAGRDRGHSPLHF
>TRBJ2-7|TRBV6-1
CASSEVYQAYEQYF
>TRBJ1-1|TRBV5-4
CASSLGGGAEAFF
>TRBJ2-1|TRBV5-5
CASSLAGGRAYNEQFF
>TRBJ1-5|TRBV18
CASSPRDRRGYSNQPQHF
>TRBJ2-5|TRBV18
CASSRGQGDKETQYF
>TRBJ1-2|TRBV9
CASSAGGNYGYTF
>TRBJ1-4|TRBV6-5
CASRGQYATNEKLFF
>TRBJ1-5|TRBV7-2
CASSKGQGSQPQHF
>TRBJ2-1|TRBV27
CASSLRRWSEQFF
>TRBJ1-1|TRBV25-1
CASSSRTGWNTEAFF
>TRBJ2-5|TRBV7-9
CASSSNMVARETQYF
>TRBJ2-1|TRBV20-1
CSARELEQFF
>TRBJ2-1|TRBV11-2
CASSLGGLAGSVYNEQFF
>TRBJ2-2|TRBV5-1
CASSITTNPGELFF
>TRBJ2-7|TRBV2
CASSDLSGPGQSYEQYF
>TRBJ2-1|TRBV5-1
CASSLRRTSGEDEQFF
>TRBJ1-1|TRBV7-6
CASSLTGNTEAFF
>TRBJ1-2|TRBV6-5
CASNKDSRTNYGYTF
>TRBJ2-3|TRBV5-4
CASSRRDTRTDTQYF
>TRBJ2-7|TRBV18
CASSPGQGVGEQYF
>TRBJ1-2|TRBV28
CASSFFGTGRSGYTF
>TRBJ2-1|TRBV9
CASSATGTIYNEQFF
>TRBJ1-1|TRBV4-1
CASSQALMNTEAFF
>TRBJ2-7|TRBV11-3
CASSPRPHDEQYF
>TRBJ2-3|TRBV4-2
CASSQDPRGGTDTQYF
>TRBJ1-5|TRBV4-1
CASSQDYRVARPQHF
>TRBJ1-3|TRBV28
CASSLQTEGNTIYF
>NA|TRBV2
CASRLQGYEQYF
>TRBJ2-1|TRBV2
CASSEFRTKSSYNEQFF
>TRBJ1-1|TRBV6-5
CASSYGLMNTEAFF
>TRBJ2-2|TRBV21-1
CASSKALYCGGGTGELFF
>TRBJ2-7|TRBV6-1
CASSEAGTGADEQYF
>TRBJ2-1|TRBV13
CASSSRGSHNEQFF
>TRBJ2-1|TRBV2
CASSDRGHEQFF
>TRBJ2-3|TRBV18
CASSPPGLESTDTQYF
>TRBJ2-7|TRBV5-1
CASSLGPGGPSGLAGGLSYEQYF
>TRBJ2-7|TRBV10-3
CAISESLRGNEQYF
>TRBJ2-1|TRBV11-2
CASRKGVSGTYNEQFF
>TRBJ1-1|TRBV5-1
CASSLGVGVTMNTEAFF
>TRBJ2-7|TRBV5-6
CASSNTRIQEQYF
>TRBJ2-7|TRBV6-1
CASTQGHPTYEQYF
>TRBJ2-5|TRBV15
CATSGTDQETQYF
>TRBJ1-5|TRBV7-8
CASSPGGWSNQPQHF
>TRBJ1-6|TRBV6-6
CASSWTQTDNSPLHF
>TRBJ2-1|TRBV23-1
CASSQNRDRGYTYNEQFF